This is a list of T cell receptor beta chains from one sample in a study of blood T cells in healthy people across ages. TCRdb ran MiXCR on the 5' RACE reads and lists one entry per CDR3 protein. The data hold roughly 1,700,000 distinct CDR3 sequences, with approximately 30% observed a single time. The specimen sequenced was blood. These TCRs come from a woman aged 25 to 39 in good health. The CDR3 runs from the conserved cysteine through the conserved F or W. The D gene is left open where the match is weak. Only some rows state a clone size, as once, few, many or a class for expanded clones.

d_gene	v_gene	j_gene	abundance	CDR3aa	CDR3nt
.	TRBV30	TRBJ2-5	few	CAWSVIETQYF	TGTGCCTGGAGTGTGATAGAGACCCAGTACTTC
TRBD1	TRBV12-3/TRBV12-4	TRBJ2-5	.	CASSSTGLAETQYF	TGTGCCAGCAGTTCGACAGGGTTGGCAGAGACCCAGTACTTC
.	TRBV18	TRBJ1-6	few	CASSTGATPLHF	TGTGCCAGCTCGACGGGAGCAACACCCCTCCACTTT
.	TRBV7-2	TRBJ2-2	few	CASKTPVNTGELFF	TGTGCCAGCAAAACCCCGGTAAACACCGGGGAGCTGTTTTTT
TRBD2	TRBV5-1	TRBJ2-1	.	CASSFTSGLGNEQFF	TGCGCCAGCAGCTTTACTAGCGGACTCGGGAATGAGCAGTTCTTC
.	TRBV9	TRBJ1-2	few	CASGGESSAYGYTF	TGTGCCAGCGGGGGTGAATCCTCTGCCTATGGCTACACCTTC
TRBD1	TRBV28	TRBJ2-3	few	CASSVNTGTGGRDTQYF	TGTGCCAGCAGTGTCAATACCGGGACAGGTGGAAGGGATACGCAGTATTTT
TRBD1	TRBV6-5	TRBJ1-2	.	CASSAPGQGIYTF	TGTGCCAGCAGTGCCCCGGGACAGGGAATCTACACCTTC
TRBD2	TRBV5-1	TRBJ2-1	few	CASSLGGLAGEDEQFF	TGCGCCAGCAGCTTAGGGGGCCTAGCGGGGGAGGATGAGCAGTTCTTC
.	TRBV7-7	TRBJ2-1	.	CASSLGRGRDEQFF	TGTGCCAGCAGCTTAGGCAGGGGAAGGGATGAGCAGTTCTTC
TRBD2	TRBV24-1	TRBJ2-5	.	CATSDFQRTSGAQETQYF	TGTGCCACCAGTGATTTCCAAAGGACTAGCGGGGCCCAAGAGACCCAGTACTTC
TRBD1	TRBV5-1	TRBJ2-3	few	CASSQRQTGGTQYF	TGCGCCAGCAGCCAACGACAAACAGGGGGTACGCAGTATTTT
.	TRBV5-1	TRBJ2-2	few	CASSLVVTRTGELFF	TGCGCCAGCAGCTTGGTTGTCACTCGGACCGGGGAGCTGTTTTTT
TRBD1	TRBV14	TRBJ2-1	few	CASSHPGQGLRNEQFF	TGTGCCAGCAGCCATCCGGGACAGGGGTTACGGAATGAGCAGTTCTTC
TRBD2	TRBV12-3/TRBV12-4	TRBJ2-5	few	CASSPRGGGYQETQYF	TGTGCCAGCAGTCCCCGGGGCGGGGGGTACCAAGAGACCCAGTACTTC
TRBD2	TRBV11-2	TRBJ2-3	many	CASSSTGGGTDTQYF	TGTGCCAGCAGCTCCACCGGCGGGGGGACGGATACGCAGTATTTT
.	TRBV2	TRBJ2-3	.	CASSPPRYQGGDTQYF	TGTGCCAGCAGTCCCCCCCGTTACCAGGGGGGGGATACGCAGTATTTT
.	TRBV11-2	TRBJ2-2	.	CASSRWGDTGELFF	TGTGCCAGCAGCCGCTGGGGGGACACCGGGGAGCTGTTTTTT
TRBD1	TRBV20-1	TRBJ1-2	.	CSARDRGPGGADYGYTF	TGCAGTGCTAGAGATAGGGGGCCAGGGGGCGCGGACTATGGCTACACCTTC
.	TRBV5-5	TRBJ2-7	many	CASSFAGTLSYEQYF	TGTGCCAGCAGCTTTGCCGGGACACTATCCTACGAGCAGTACTTC
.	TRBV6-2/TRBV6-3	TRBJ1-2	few	CASSQPARGYTF	TGTGCCAGCAGCCAACCGGCGCGGGGCTACACCTTC
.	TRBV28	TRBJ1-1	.	CASRFWTEAFF	TGTGCCAGCCGTTTTTGGACTGAAGCTTTCTTT
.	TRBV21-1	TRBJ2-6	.	CASSKDGDGVWSAGANVLTF	TGTGCCAGCAGCAAAGATGGGGACGGGGTTTGGTCTGCTGGGGCCAACGTCCTGACTTTC
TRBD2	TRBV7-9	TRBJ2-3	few	CASSLGLAGGATDTKYF	TGTGCCAGCAGCCTGGGACTAGCGGGGGGAGCCACAGATACGAAGTATTTT
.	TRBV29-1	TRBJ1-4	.	CSVELTITGEKLFF	TGCAGCGTTGAACTGACAATCACCGGGGAAAAACTGTTTTTT
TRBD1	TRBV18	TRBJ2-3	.	CASSPGRDRRTDTQYF	TGTGCCAGCTCACCCGGCCGGGACAGACGCACAGATACGCAGTATTTT
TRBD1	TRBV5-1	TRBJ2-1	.	CASSRDRAYERFF	TGCGCCAGCAGCCGGGACAGGGCTTATGAGCGGTTCTTC
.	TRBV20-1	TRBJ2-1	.	CSATQDNEQFF	TGCAGTGCTACCCAGGACAATGAGCAGTTCTTC
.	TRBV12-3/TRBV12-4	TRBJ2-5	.	CTSSFWAETQYF	TGTACCAGCAGTTTCTGGGCGGAGACCCAGTACTTC
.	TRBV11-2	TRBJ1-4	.	CASSLGDRRAGEKLFF	TGTGCCAGCAGCTTAGGGGACCGCCGGGCAGGTGAAAAACTGTTTTTT
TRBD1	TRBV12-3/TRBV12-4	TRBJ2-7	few	CASSLQGAPYYEQYF	TGTGCCAGCAGTCTACAGGGGGCCCCGTACTACGAGCAGTACTTC
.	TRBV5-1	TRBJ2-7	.	CASRLGGRSSYEQYF	TGCGCCAGCCGTCTAGGGGGGAGGAGCTCCTACGAGCAGTACTTC
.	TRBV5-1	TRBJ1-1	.	CASSLVAGYMNTEAFF	TGCGCCAGCAGCTTGGTTGCGGGGTACATGAACACTGAAGCTTTCTTT
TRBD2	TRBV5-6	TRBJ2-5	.	CASSAGTSGRRETQYF	TGTGCCAGCAGCGCGGGGACTAGCGGGAGAAGGGAGACCCAGTACTTC
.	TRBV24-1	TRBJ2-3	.	CATARGPRVDTQYF	TGTGCCACCGCGAGGGGACCGCGGGTAGATACGCAGTATTTT
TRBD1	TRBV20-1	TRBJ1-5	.	CSGMAGGWGQPQHF	TGCAGTGGGATGGCAGGGGGCTGGGGGCAGCCCCAGCATTTT
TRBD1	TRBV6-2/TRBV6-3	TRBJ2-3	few	CASSQLAGGLVRDTQYF	TGTGCCAGCAGTCAACTAGCAGGGGGCCTCGTTAGAGATACGCAGTATTTT
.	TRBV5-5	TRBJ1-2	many	CASSLAAYGYTF	TGTGCCAGCAGTTTAGCAGCTTATGGCTACACCTTC
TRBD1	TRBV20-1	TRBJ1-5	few	CSARAGTEVGQPQHF	TGCAGTGCTAGGGCGGGGACAGAAGTGGGTCAGCCCCAGCATTTT
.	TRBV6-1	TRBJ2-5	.	CASSEYGAETQYF	TGTGCCAGCAGTGAATATGGGGCAGAGACCCAGTACTTC
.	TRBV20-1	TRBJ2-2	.	CSATRQALNTGELFF	TGCAGTGCTACACGACAAGCGCTAAACACCGGGGAGCTGTTTTTT
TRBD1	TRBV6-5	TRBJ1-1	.	CASSYGTGSTNTEAFF	TGTGCCAGCAGTTACGGGACAGGGTCGACGAACACTGAAGCTTTCTTT
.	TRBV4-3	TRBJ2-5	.	CASSQDLPAGTIVEAQYF	TGCGCCAGCAGCCAAGACCTACCGGCCGGGACCATCGTCGAGGCCCAGTACTTC
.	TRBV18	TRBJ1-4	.	CVSSQTQADNEKLFF	TGTGTCAGCTCACAGACACAAGCAGATAATGAAAAACTGTTTTTT
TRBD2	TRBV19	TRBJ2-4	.	CASRLRLAGQVGDEQYF	TGTGCCAGCCGCCTACGACTAGCGGGTCAGGTGGGGGATGAGCAGTACTTC
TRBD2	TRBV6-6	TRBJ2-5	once	CASSYPEAGQETQYF	TGTGCCAGCAGTTACCCGGAAGCGGGACAAGAGACCCAGTACTTC
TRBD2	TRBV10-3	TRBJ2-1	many	CAIRLAPDYNEQFF	TGTGCCATCAGACTAGCGCCTGATTACAATGAGCAGTTCTTC
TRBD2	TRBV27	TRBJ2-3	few	CASSLGLAEGDTQYF	TGTGCCAGCAGTCTAGGACTAGCGGAGGGGGATACGCAGTATTTT
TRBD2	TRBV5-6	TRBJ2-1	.	CASSLYGGSGFSSYNVQFF	TGTGCCAGCAGCTTGTATGGCGGGAGTGGTTTCAGCTCCTACAATGTGCAGTTCTTC
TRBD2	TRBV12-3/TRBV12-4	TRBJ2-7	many	CASSLGGRAFDEQYF	TGTGCCAGCAGTTTAGGGGGGAGGGCCTTTGACGAGCAGTACTTC
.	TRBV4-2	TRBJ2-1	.	CASSQTEAQFF	TGTGCCAGCAGCCAAACGGAGGCGCAGTTCTTC
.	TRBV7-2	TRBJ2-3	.	CASSLGGGGGKDTQYF	TGTGCCAGCAGCTTAGGTGGGGGGGGCGGAAAAGATACGCAGTATTTT
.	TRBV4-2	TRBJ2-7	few	CASSQERTSMGYEQYF	TGTGCCAGCAGCCAAGAACGCACTAGTATGGGCTACGAGCAGTACTTC
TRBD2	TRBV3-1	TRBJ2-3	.	CVSNQVPSGTSTDTQYF	TGTGTCAGCAACCAAGTTCCTAGCGGGACCAGCACAGATACGCAGTATTTT
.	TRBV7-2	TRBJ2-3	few	CASSLAQGGANTQYF	TGTGCCAGCAGCTTGGCCCAGGGGGGCGCTAATACGCAGTATTTT
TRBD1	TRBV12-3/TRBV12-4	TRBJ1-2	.	CASSLRTGDPGYTF	TGTGCCAGCAGTTTAAGGACAGGGGACCCTGGCTACACCTTC
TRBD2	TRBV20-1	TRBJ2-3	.	CSATSGRPDTQYF	TGCAGTGCTACTAGCGGTCGCCCAGATACGCAGTATTTT
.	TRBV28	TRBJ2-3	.	CASTPTLRRTDTQYF	TGTGCCAGCACCCCCACCCTCCGGCGCACAGATACGCAGTATTTT
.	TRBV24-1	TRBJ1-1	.	CATSPEAFF	TGTGCCACCAGTCCTGAAGCTTTCTTT